One T cell receptor beta chain is described in this entry. These data originate in a study of blood T cell repertoires in COVID-19. Authors' processing steps: Nucleated cell number was recorded as an estimate derived from reference gene primer amplification. Some clones are missing from TCRdb's copy, which holds only in-frame ones; the method was immunoSEQ multiplex PCR. V, J and clone size reflect that table, while D and trimming were determined from the DNA. The sample has 250,000 to 350,000 clones; about four fifths are singletons. The source is a human donor with COVID-19, enrolled during active disease. The donor label of this sample is uncertain. Material for sequencing was peripheral blood.

The DNA for the CDR3 is TGTGCCAGCAGTCGACGATATACAGGGGGCCGAGAAAAACTGTTTTTT. Translation gives CASSRRYTGGREKLFF. The rearrangement links TRBV27 to TRBJ1-4, with 9 bases identical to TRBD1. Germline V lookup: CDR1 MNHEY, CDR2 SMNVEV (reference sequence). This CDR3 comprises 16 residues. After removal of 5 bases from V and 8 bases from J, the junction contained 12 bases not matched to a gene.